The 29 T cell receptor beta chains presented below share a single source sample, sequenced in a study of beta chain features in type 1 diabetes. Regarding the study as a whole: Shorter TCRB CDR3s, moderately but significantly so, were found in Type 1 diabetes patients in all four CD4+ subsets.

Their target antigens are unknown. TCRB transcripts that were expressed got sequenced, as all of the isolated RNA had been reverse transcribed. TCRdb keeps only in-frame clones here, not all; method: immunoSEQ multiplex PCR. The sample holds 200,000 to 250,000 clones, about 15% seen once. The sample taken for sequencing was naive CD4+ T cells from blood. These receptors were obtained from a man aged 25-45 years with type 1 diabetes.

In this sample, this clone turned up a few times. The V gene is TRBV5-4, the J gene TRBJ2-5; maybe TRBD2 (5 bases). Germline CDR1 SGHNT, CDR2 YYREEE (reference sequence). The CDR3 contains 14 residues. The V and J ends lost 1 base and 2 bases respectively, with 9 bases between them. CDR3: CASSLSTSQETQYF. DNA for the CDR3: TGTGCCAGCAGCTTGTCAACTAGTCAAGAGACCCAGTACTTC.

This clone has just a few counts. The chain uses TRBV30 and TRBJ2-5; D perhaps matches TRBD2 (6 bases). Germline CDR1 and CDR2: GTSNPN and SVGIG (reference sequence). The CDR3 has 14 residues. The V end lost 2 bases, the J end lost 4 bases, and 14 bases lay between the germline ends. This CDR3 is CAWSRATGGETQYF. The CDR3 region has the DNA TGTGCCTGGAGTAGGGCCACCGGGGGAGAGACCCAGTACTTC. Looking up the rest from reference TRBV30 and TRBJ2-5 gives the full variable domain: SQTIHQWPATLVQPVGSPLSLECTVEGTSNPNLYWYRQAAGRGLQLLFYSVGIGQISSEVPQNLSASRPQDRQFILSSKKLLLSDSGFYLCAWSRATGGETQYFGPGTRLLVL.

This chain connects TRBV7-2 to TRBJ2-1, with TRBD2 matching over 8 bases. The CDR3 contains 16 residues. Germline values: CDR1 SGHTA, CDR2 FQGNSA. V was pared by 1 base and J by 6 bases, with 8 bases of the junction left unmatched. CDR3 nucleotide sequence: TGTGCCAGCAGCTTAGGAAATCCGGGACTAGGCAATGAGCAGTTCTTC. It translates to CASSLGNPGLGNEQFF.

This clone was counted a few times. The chain combines TRBV11-2 with TRBJ1-2, with unresolved D. V lost 1 base to trimming and J lost 8 bases, with 14 bases between them. The CDR3 has 14 residues. Germline V gene data show CDR1 as SGHAT and CDR2 as FQNNGV. The CDR3: CASSLAAVSGGYTF. The CDR3 DNA is TGTGCCAGCAGCTTAGCGGCGGTGTCCGGGGGCTACACCTTC.

The chain is built from TRBV1 and TRBJ2-7; the DNA was not compared with TRBD2, the D call given in the table. TRBV1 is a pseudogene locus. This CDR3 has 19 amino acids. The CDR3 region has the DNA TGCACCAGCAGCCGCATTGCGGGCCCGAATACTCCCCCATTCTACGAGCAGTACTTC. Protein product: CTSSRIAGPNTPPFYEQYF.

V usage is TRBV27 and J usage is TRBJ2-1; 8 bases match TRBD1. V gave up 8 bases and J gave up 5 bases; unmatched junction bases: 5. In germline, CDR1 is MNHEY, CDR2 SMNVEV (reference sequence). The CDR3 totals 13 residues. CDR3 coding DNA: TGTGCCAGCCGGGACAGGAGAAACAATGAGCAGTTCTTC. Translation: CASRDRRNNEQFF.

The chain combines TRBV6-1 with TRBJ1-2, with a weak D call TRBD1 (6 bases). This CDR3 is built from 14 residues. Germline CDR1 is MNHNS and CDR2 is SASEGT. The ends were cut back, 6 bases at V and 1 base at J, with 12 bases in the middle. The CDR3 spells CASSLPDSNYGYTF. The CDR3 DNA reads TGTGCCAGCAGCCTCCCGGACAGTAACTATGGCTACACCTTC.

The J gene is TRBJ2-1, the V gene TRBV5-1, with TRBD2 matching over 13 bases. Germline loops: CDR1 SGHRS, CDR2 YFSETQ. The trim removed 3 bases at V and 8 bases at J, leaving 5 bases unmatched. There are 15 residues in the CDR3. As DNA, the CDR3 is TGCGCCAGCAGCTCGGGACTAGCGGGGAGAGATGAGCAGTTCTTC. Its protein product is CASSSGLAGRDEQFF.

The genes are TRBV6-5 and TRBJ2-7, with TRBD2 as a possible D gene (6 bases). V was shortened by 6 bases and J by 1 base, with 16 bases between the two germline ends. The CDR3 is 15 amino acids. Germline V gives CDR1 MNHEY, CDR2 SVGAGI. The CDR3 DNA is TGTGCCAGCAGATCATGGGGCGGGAATTCCTACGAGCAGTACTTC. Translation: CASRSWGGNSYEQYF.

The chain recombines TRBV6-5 with TRBJ2-4; a possible D gene is TRBD2 (7 bases). The CDR3 is made up of 14 amino acids. In germline, CDR1 is MNHEY, CDR2 SVGAGI. V lost 7 bases, J lost 4 bases, and 14 bases lay in between. Here the CDR3 DNA reads TGTGCCAGCACTCTGAGGGGGGGAAAAAACATTCAGTACTTC. Protein product: CASTLRGGKNIQYF.

Only a few counts were recorded for this clone. The chain recombines TRBV7-9 with TRBJ2-7, with D maybe TRBD1 (6 bases). The CDR3 is 12 amino acids. V dropped 2 bases and J dropped 6 bases, with 8 bases sitting between them. The germline V gene has CDR1 SEHNR and CDR2 FQNEAQ (reference sequence). The CDR3 here is CASSLQGLEQYF. CDR3 nucleotides: TGTGCCAGCAGCTTACAGGGGCTCGAGCAGTACTTC.

This chain uses TRBV6-5 with TRBJ1-3, with D tentatively TRBD1 (6 bases). The germline V gene encodes CDR1 MNHEY and CDR2 SVGAGI. CDR3 length: 14 amino acids. V was trimmed by 4 bases and J by 1 base, leaving 8 bases between them. The CDR3: CASSSTGSGNTIYF. CDR3 nucleotide sequence: TGTGCCAGCAGTTCCACAGGGTCTGGAAACACCATATATTTT.

The chain is built from TRBV4-1 and TRBJ1-2, with 8 bases matching TRBD1. V was clipped by 2 bases and J by 6 bases; unmatched bases: 8. The germline CDR1 and CDR2 sequences are MGHRA and YSYEKL. The CDR3 spans 15 residues. This CDR3 reads CASSQPRDRIDGYTF. The CDR3 DNA sequence: TGCGCCAGCAGCCAACCCAGGGACAGGATCGATGGCTACACCTTC.

This clone was detected a few times. The V call is TRBV5-4, the J call TRBJ2-1; 8 positions agree with TRBD2. The J segment lost 5 bases and the V segment lost 1 base, leaving 5 bases of the junction unmatched. The CDR3 sequence is 15 residues long. Looked up from germline, CDR1 is SGHNT and CDR2 is YYREEE (reference sequence). Here the CDR3 DNA reads TGTGCCAGCAGCTTGTCGGTAGCGGGGAACAATGAGCAGTTCTTC. It encodes CASSLSVAGNNEQFF.

This CDR3 is CASSDTGGGTDTQYF. CDR3 nucleotides: TGTGCCAGCAGTGACACAGGGGGCGGCACAGATACGCAGTATTTT. The chain has TRBV2 and TRBJ2-3, with 9 bases aligning to TRBD1. Germline V CDR1 and CDR2: SNHLY, FYNNEI. The trim removed 3 bases at V and 1 base at J, leaving 2 bases unmatched. This CDR3 has 15 residues.

This clone has a handful of counts. V usage is TRBV30 and J usage is TRBJ1-5; 8 nucleotides align to TRBD1. The CDR3 is made up of 13 amino acids. The trim removed 7 bases at V and 6 bases at J, leaving 8 bases unmatched. The germline V gene encodes CDR1 GTSNPN and CDR2 SVGIG (reference sequence). In DNA form, the CDR3 reads TGTGCCTACTCAGGGGGCGCGGGTCAGCCCCAGCATTTT. This translates into CAYSGGAGQPQHF.

The chain joins TRBV6-5 to TRBJ2-7, with a weak D call TRBD1 (5 bases). CDR1 is MNHEY, CDR2 SVGAGI, per germline. Trimming took 2 bases from V and 0 from J, leaving 8 bases between them. The length of the CDR3 is 14 residues. CDR3 amino acids: CASSYGRDSYEQYF. CDR3 nucleotides: TGTGCCAGCAGTTACGGCAGGGACTCCTACGAGCAGTACTTC.

There are a few counts of this clone. The CDR3 sequence: CASSSDRLNTEAFF. The CDR3 nucleotides read TGTGCCAGCAGTTCCGACAGACTGAACACTGAAGCTTTCTTT. The chain is built from TRBV6-6 and TRBJ1-1; D might be TRBD1 (5 bases). CDR1 MNHNY and CDR2 SVGAGI come from the germline V gene (reference sequence). CDR3 length: 14 residues. V lost 4 bases to trimming and J lost 0 bases, with 9 bases between them.

The J gene is TRBJ2-1, the V gene TRBV5-1; 8 bases are shared with TRBD1. This CDR3 has 16 amino acids. The V and J ends lost 0 bases and 6 bases, in that order; junction bases with no gene match: 8. Germline values: CDR1 SGHRS, CDR2 YFSETQ. The chain's CDR3 is CASSLGTGPRVNEQFF. CDR3 DNA: TGCGCCAGCAGCTTGGGGACAGGGCCGAGGGTCAATGAGCAGTTCTTC.

The table lists this clone with a few counts. J is TRBJ2-5 and V is TRBV18; 9 nucleotides align to TRBD1. The CDR3 covers 13 residues. After removal of 11 bases from V and 5 bases from J, the junction contained 9 bases not matched to a gene. The V gene's germline CDR1 is KGHSH and CDR2 LQKENI. In DNA form, the CDR3 reads TGTGCCTGTCGACAGGGGGTCAGGGAGACCCAGTACTTC. This gives the protein CACRQGVRETQYF.

The rearrangement links TRBV19 to TRBJ2-1; perhaps TRBD1 as D (6 bases). CDR1 and CDR2 (germline): LNHDA, SQIVND (reference sequence). With 5 bases removed from V and 10 bases from J, the gap between germline ends came to 15 bases. This CDR3 spans 13 amino acids. CDR3 sequence reads: CASSSGQNSEQFF. The CDR3 DNA reads TGTGCCAGTAGTTCAGGACAGAATAGCGAGCAGTTCTTC. The variable domain in full, completed from reference TRBV19 and TRBJ2-1, reads DGGITQSPKYLFRKEGQNVTLSCEQNLNHDAMYWYRQDPGQGLRLIYYSQIVNDFQKGDIAEGYSVSREKKESFPLTVTSAQKNPTAFYLCASSSGQNSEQFFGPGTRLTVL.

As to this clone: At one end the junction does not follow the germline gene, possibly because of a read error. The chain links TRBV7-9 to TRBJ1-2; tentatively, D is TRBD1 (5 bases). The CDR3 extends over 13 amino acids. The germline gives CDR1 SEHNR, CDR2 FQNEAQ (reference sequence). The CDR3 sequence: CASGRQSPAPFAF. The DNA for the CDR3 is TGTGCCAGCGGCAGACAGAGCCCGGCCCCCTTTGCCTTC. The whole variable domain, filled in from reference TRBV7-9 and TRBJ1-2, reads DTGVSQNPRHKITKRGQNVTFRCDPISEHNRLYWYRQTLGQGPEFLTYFQNEAQLEKSRLLSDRFSAERPKGSFSTLEIQRTEQGDSAMYLCASGRQSPAPFAFGSGTRLTVV.

The rearrangement joins TRBV7-2 to TRBJ2-3, with TRBD2 matching 9 bases. The CDR3 loop spans 15 amino acids. Germline lookup yields CDR1 SGHTA and CDR2 FQGNSA. V dropped 5 bases and J dropped 7; count of bases not matched to a gene: 10. As DNA, the CDR3 is TGTGCCAGCAGCGCGGGGGGGGGACTAGCAAATACGCAGTATTTT. Translating it yields CASSAGGGLANTQYF.

The chain recombines TRBV29-1 with TRBJ2-5; 10 bases agree with TRBD2. Looked up from germline, CDR1 is SQVTM and CDR2 is ANQGSEA. V lost 3 bases to trimming and J lost 2 bases; unmatched junction nucleotides: 9. CDR3 length: 16 residues. Here the CDR3 DNA reads TGCAGCGTTGAGGAATTAGCGGGGGGAAAACAAGAGACCCAGTACTTC. Translating it yields CSVEELAGGKQETQYF.

This clone has only a few counts. The gene calls are TRBV14 and TRBJ1-1; weak D call: TRBD1 (6 bases). The V end lost 0 bases, the J end lost 5 bases, and 10 bases lay between the germline ends. Germline CDR1 is SGHDN and CDR2 is FVKESK. The CDR3 has 14 amino acids. CDR3 in DNA: TGTGCCAGCAGCCAAGATTACAGGGCGACTGAAGCTTTCTTT. Translated, it gives CASSQDYRATEAFF.

The V gene is TRBV9, the J gene TRBJ2-3, with 10 bases that match TRBD2. The V gene end was trimmed by 2 bases and the J gene end by 2 bases; junction bases not matched to a gene: 5. The V gene's germline CDR1 is SGDLS and CDR2 YYNGEE. CDR3 length equals 16 residues. In nucleotides, the CDR3 is TGTGCCAGCAGCGTGGGGCTAGCGGGAGTCACAGATACGCAGTATTTT. Translation: CASSVGLAGVTDTQYF.

This rearrangement joins TRBV2 to TRBJ2-5, with a tentative D call TRBD2 (6 bases). Deletions cut 8 bases from V and 3 bases from J, with 13 bases between. Germline values: CDR1 SNHLY, CDR2 FYNNEI. This CDR3 region has 13 residues. This CDR3 reads CASGRDLEETQYF. The CDR3 DNA reads as TGTGCCAGCGGCCGGGACTTAGAAGAGACCCAGTACTTC. The full variable domain, with the rest looked up from reference TRBV2 and TRBJ2-5, is EPEVTQTPSHQVTQMGQEVILRCVPISNHLYFYWYRQILGQKVEFLVSFYNNEISEKSEIFDDQFSVERPDGSNFTLKIRSTKLEDSAMYFCASGRDLEETQYFGPGTRLLVL.

V gene TRBV6-4 combines with J gene TRBJ2-2; D is uncertain. CDR1 and CDR2 (germline): MRHNA, SNTAGT. The CDR3 consists of 14 residues. Trimming stripped 4 bases from V and 4 bases from J, with 10 bases between. The CDR3 DNA is TGTGCCAGCAGTGCCTCTCACTTCACCGGGGAGCTGTTTTTT. Its translation: CASSASHFTGELFF.

The gene calls are TRBV4-1 and TRBJ2-5; 7 nucleotides line up with TRBD1. Germline-derived CDR1 and CDR2 are MGHRA and YSYEKL. The CDR3 loop spans 15 amino acids. V was clipped by 1 base and J by 3 bases; unmatched bases: 5. The DNA for the CDR3 is TGCGCCAGCAGCCAAGGAGACAGGGTGAAAGAGACCCAGTACTTC. This codes for CASSQGDRVKETQYF.